Listed here are 20 T cell receptor beta chains from one sample, sequenced in a study of cytomegalovirus exposure and HLA in healthy donors. This PCR relied on a set of 60 Vbeta primers and 13 Jbeta primers. The protocol was immunoSEQ multiplex PCR, while the TCRdb copy is restricted to in-frame clones and leaves out a portion. The repertoire consists of about 160,000 clones, with over 80% occurring once and the leading ten covering approximately 1.5%. The sequenced material came from PBMCs. Source of these receptors: a girl between 5 and 17 years old in good health and CMV-seropositive.

J is TRBJ2-7 and V is TRBV4-1, with TRBD2 as a possible D gene (6 bases). V was cut by 1 base and J by 0 bases, with 13 bases left in between. This CDR3 contains 16 residues. CDR1 and CDR2 from the germline V gene are MGHRA and YSYEKL. The CDR3 DNA sequence: TGCGCCAGCAGCCAAGTCGGCGGGATGCCCTCCTACGAGCAGTACTTC. Its protein is CASSQVGGMPSYEQYF.

V and J are TRBV28 and TRBJ2-7, with 9 bases that match TRBD1. The CDR3 sequence is 16 residues long. Germline trimming cut 11 bases from V and 6 bases from J; bases unmatched to any gene: 20. Germline CDR1 and CDR2: MDHEN and SYDVKM. The CDR3 nucleotides read TGTGCCTCGATCCCAATAGGCGAGACAGGGGGTGGCGAGCAGTACTTC. It specifies CASIPIGETGGGEQYF.

V and J are TRBV5-6 and TRBJ2-7, with 12 bases that match TRBD1. There are 15 residues in the CDR3. Germline loops: CDR1 SGHDT, CDR2 YYEEEE. The J segment lost 6 bases and the V segment lost 2 bases, leaving 6 bases of the junction unmatched. The CDR3 here is CASSFFGTGGREQYF. The CDR3 nucleotides are TGTGCCAGCAGCTTTTTTGGGACAGGGGGCCGCGAGCAGTACTTC. The full variable domain, rest sourced from reference TRBV5-6 and TRBJ2-7, is DAGVTQSPTHLIKTRGQQVTLRCSPKSGHDTVSWYQQALGQGPQFIFQYYEEEERQRGNFPDRFSGHQFPNYSSELNVNALLLGDSALYLCASSFFGTGGREQYFGPGTRLTVT.

The rearrangement uses TRBV10-3 and TRBJ1-1; 7 bases match TRBD1. V lost 6 bases and J lost 5; bases outside the gene matches: 9. The CDR3 has 14 amino acids. Germline V lookup: CDR1 ENHRY, CDR2 SYGVKD. The CDR3, as DNA: TGTGCCATCAGGGCGACAGGGTTGGGTACTGAAGCTTTCTTT. It encodes CAIRATGLGTEAFF.

The chain combines TRBV5-1 with TRBJ2-3; D call uncertain. Per germline, CDR1 SGHRS and CDR2 YFSETQ. Between the trimmed V and J ends, which lost 0 bases and 1 base, there was a span of 9 bases. The CDR3 is made up of 15 amino acids. The CDR3 reads CASSLAPSGTDTQYF. Here the CDR3 DNA reads TGCGCCAGCAGCTTGGCCCCCAGCGGCACAGATACGCAGTATTTT.

This rearrangement joins TRBV5-1 to TRBJ2-3; 11 nucleotides agree with TRBD2. CDR1 and CDR2 from the germline V gene are SGHRS and YFSETQ. J lost 0 bases, V lost 4 bases, and 4 bases had no gene match. CDR3 length: 16 amino acids. The CDR3 region is CASSPTSGASTDTQYF. The CDR3 nucleotides read TGCGCCAGCAGCCCGACTAGCGGGGCCAGCACAGATACGCAGTATTTT.

The rearrangement links TRBV30 to TRBJ1-5; 9 bases agree with TRBD1. V trimming: 1 base; J trimming: 0 bases; junction bases outside the gene matches: 7. CDR3 size: 17 residues. Germline values: CDR1 GTSNPN, CDR2 SVGIG (reference sequence). The CDR3 nucleotides read TGTGCCTGGAGTGCCGGGACAGGGCTCTATAGCAATCAGCCCCAGCATTTT. This translates into CAWSAGTGLYSNQPQHF.

The chain is built from TRBV18 and TRBJ2-5; the D gene is possibly TRBD1 (6 bases). This CDR3 contains 15 residues. V lost 1 base to trimming and J lost 3 bases, with 12 bases between them. Germline V gives CDR1 KGHSH, CDR2 LQKENI. This chain's CDR3 is CASSPQSNREETQYF. The CDR3 DNA is TGTGCCAGCTCACCACAATCGAACAGGGAAGAGACCCAGTACTTC.

The chain employs TRBV5-4 and TRBJ1-2; D gene ambiguous. V was cut by 0 bases and J by 4 bases, with 13 bases left in between. The germline CDR1 and CDR2 sequences are SGHNT and YYREEE (reference sequence). The CDR3 is 15 amino acids. CDR3 DNA sequence: TGTGCCAGCAGCTTGGCCGGGGTATGGTCCTATGGCTACACCTTC. The encoded protein is CASSLAGVWSYGYTF.

V gene TRBV7-8 combines with J gene TRBJ1-1; D is ambiguous. CDR1 is SGHVS and CDR2 is FQNEAQ in the germline V gene. V lost 4 bases and J 4 bases, leaving 16 bases between the germline ends. The CDR3 length is 15 residues. The CDR3 loop reads CASSSRHSEGTEAFF. The CDR3, as DNA: TGTGCCAGCAGCTCGCGGCACTCGGAGGGCACTGAAGCTTTCTTT.

This clone was observed a single time. The chain recombines TRBV11-2 with TRBJ2-7; the D gene is possibly TRBD1 (6 bases). The germline V and J ends were trimmed by 5 bases and 0 bases, with 14 bases remaining between them. In germline, CDR1 is SGHAT, CDR2 FQNNGV. The CDR3 loop spans 15 amino acids. CDR3 residues: CASSLSRTASYEQYF. The CDR3 DNA is TGTGCCAGCAGCCTCTCCAGGACAGCCTCCTACGAGCAGTACTTC.

The chain links TRBV7-8 to TRBJ1-1; 11 nucleotides match TRBD1. Per germline, CDR1 SGHVS and CDR2 FQNEAQ. V was clipped by 3 bases and J by 4 bases; unmatched bases: 13. CDR3 length: 18 amino acids. The CDR3 loop is CASSLGIRGQGASTEAFF. The CDR3 DNA follows: TGTGCCAGCAGCTTGGGGATACGTGGACAGGGGGCGTCCACTGAAGCTTTCTTT.

Only a few counts were recorded for this clone. V gene TRBV4-1 combines with J gene TRBJ1-2, with 10 bases fitting TRBD1. Trimming cost V 2 bases and J 4 bases; bases outside gene matches: 7. The length of the CDR3 is 16 residues. From germline, CDR1 is MGHRA and CDR2 YSYEKL. CDR3 DNA sequence: TGCGCCAGCAGCCAAACTCCGGGACAGGGGTTCTATGGCTACACCTTC. Protein sequence: CASSQTPGQGFYGYTF.

The J gene is TRBJ2-7, the V gene TRBV6-5, with D maybe TRBD1 (5 bases). The CDR3 totals 15 residues. The germline V and J ends were trimmed by 0 bases and 2 bases, with 11 bases remaining between them. The germline V gene has CDR1 MNHEY and CDR2 SVGAGI. The CDR3 loop reads CASSYSAGYPYEQYF. DNA of the CDR3: TGTGCCAGCAGTTACTCGGCAGGGTACCCCTACGAGCAGTACTTC.

The genes are TRBV21-1 and TRBJ1-5; the table names TRBD1, a call not compared with the DNA. TRBV21-1 constitutes a pseudogene. The CDR3 runs to 12 residues. Here the CDR3 DNA reads TGTGCCAGCAGCCTTCAGAATCAGCCCCAGCATTTT. Amino acids: CASSLQNQPQHF.

This clone was picked up a small number of times. The chain uses TRBV7-9 and TRBJ2-1; possibly TRBD2 for D (6 bases). The CDR3 is 15 amino acids. Trimming took 3 bases from V and 3 from J, leaving 12 bases between them. CDR1 SEHNR and CDR2 FQNEAQ come from the germline V gene (reference sequence). CDR3 region: CASSLAGTLYNEQFF. The CDR3, as DNA: TGTGCCAGCAGCTTGGCGGGGACTCTCTACAATGAGCAGTTCTTC.

The chain employs TRBV16 and TRBJ2-1; no reliable D call. The germline V gene has CDR1 KGHSY and CDR2 FQNENV. This CDR3 spans 13 amino acids. V was trimmed by 0 bases and J by 11 bases, leaving 11 bases between them. CDR3 DNA sequence: TGTGCCAGCAGCCAATCGCGTCAGGTTAAGCAGTTCTTC. Protein: CASSQSRQVKQFF.

The chain uses TRBV6-6 and TRBJ2-7; 11 nucleotides match TRBD2. V shed 7 bases and J 5 bases; nucleotides not matched to a gene: 4. Germline-derived CDR1 and CDR2 are MNHNY and SVGAGI (reference sequence). CDR3 length equals 13 residues. CDR3 loop: CASKLAGVHEQYF. CDR3 in DNA: TGTGCCAGCAAACTAGCGGGGGTCCACGAGCAGTACTTC.

This chain uses TRBV19 with TRBJ2-2, with D unresolved. Germline V gene lookup returns CDR1 LNHDA and CDR2 SQIVND (reference sequence). Trimming left V 6 bases short and J 7 bases short, with 12 bases between. This CDR3 region has 13 residues. CDR3 DNA: TGTGCCAGTAGGGGTAGCTCCATCGGGGAGCTGTTTTTT. As protein: CASRGSSIGELFF. The whole variable domain, filled in from reference TRBV19 and TRBJ2-2, reads DGGITQSPKYLFRKEGQNVTLSCEQNLNHDAMYWYRQDPGQGLRLIYYSQIVNDFQKGDIAEGYSVSREKKESFPLTVTSAQKNPTAFYLCASRGSSIGELFFGEGSRLTVL.

This clone was detected only a few times. The rearrangement joins TRBV2 to TRBJ1-1; possibly TRBD1 for D (6 bases). This CDR3 spans 14 amino acids. V lost 1 base to trimming and J lost 5 bases, with 11 bases between them. The germline CDR1 and CDR2 sequences are SNHLY and FYNNEI. The CDR3 reads CASSEDREYTEAFF. The CDR3 nucleotides are TGTGCCAGCAGTGAAGACAGGGAGTATACTGAAGCTTTCTTT. The whole variable domain, remainder taken from reference TRBV2 and TRBJ1-1, is EPEVTQTPSHQVTQMGQEVILRCVPISNHLYFYWYRQILGQKVEFLVSFYNNEISEKSEIFDDQFSVERPDGSNFTLKIRSTKLEDSAMYFCASSEDREYTEAFFGQGTRLTVV.